The present TCR beta chain was sequenced within a study of cytomegalovirus exposure and HLA in healthy donors. The wider study: Most genotyped donors, 81% of around 370, had Caucasian-associated genetic ancestry.

Whole-study findings and limits: Analyzed later, association rates of TCRs varied across HLA loci, with DRB1 most and HLA-C fewest. In vitro work confirmed that three CMV-associated chains recognize CMV antigens.

This PCR relied on a set of 60 Vbeta primers and 13 Jbeta primers. Using immunoSEQ multiplex PCR, the repertoire was profiled, and TCRdb retains in-frame clones only, with some absent. Of approximately 140,000 clones in the sample, over 60% were seen once. As regards this clone: What it binds is unknown.

Though probably carrying unrecorded immune exposures, donors were nominally healthy at sampling. The TCR sequence derives from a woman between 18 and 29 years old in good health and CMV-seronegative. The specimen sequenced was PBMCs.

DNA for the CDR3: TGCGCCAGCAGCTTGGACGGACAGGGGGGGTATGAAAAACTGTTTTTT. It is translated as CASSLDGQGGYEKLFF. This chain links TRBV5-1 with TRBJ1-4, with 10 positions matching TRBD1. This CDR3 is 16 amino acids long. Trimming took 0 bases from V and 6 from J; bases not matched to a gene: 5. Germline values: CDR1 SGHRS, CDR2 YFSETQ. The whole variable domain, filled in from reference TRBV5-1 and TRBJ1-4, reads KAGVTQTPRYLIKTRGQQVTLSCSPISGHRSVSWYQQTPGQGLQFLFEYFSETQRNKGNFPGRFSGRQFSNSRSEMNVSTLELGDSALYLCASSLDGQGGYEKLFFGSGTQLSVL.